The present T cell receptor (beta chain) was sequenced within a study of OX40 agonist ivuxolimab in advanced cancers. Background on the study: Ivuxolimab, an agonist antibody against OX40 (CD134), was given to patients.

The study, taken as a whole, reports: There were, on average, more expanded clones in CD8+ T cells than in CD4+.

TCRdb keeps only in-frame clones here, not all; method: immunoSEQ multiplex PCR. The profile covers roughly 100,000 clones, with 80% to 90% appearing a single time and around 0.3% taken by the ten largest. The ends were cut back, 2 bases at V and 7 bases at J, with 13 bases in the middle. The germline V gene has CDR1 SGHTS and CDR2 YDEGEE. This CDR3 is 14 amino acids long. On this clone: Its antigen is currently unknown.

The source of this sequence is an adult with an advanced solid tumor such as melanoma, head and neck, liver or kidney cancer. This chain uses TRBV5-8 with TRBJ2-1; possible D gene TRBD2, 7 bases. The material was CD4+ or CD8+ T cells sorted from blood, obtained in a trial of the OX40 agonist ivuxolimab. The CDR3, as DNA: TGTGCCAGCAGCTTCCGGGGGGCCGCGAATGAGCAGTTCTTC. Its translation: CASSFRGAANEQFF.